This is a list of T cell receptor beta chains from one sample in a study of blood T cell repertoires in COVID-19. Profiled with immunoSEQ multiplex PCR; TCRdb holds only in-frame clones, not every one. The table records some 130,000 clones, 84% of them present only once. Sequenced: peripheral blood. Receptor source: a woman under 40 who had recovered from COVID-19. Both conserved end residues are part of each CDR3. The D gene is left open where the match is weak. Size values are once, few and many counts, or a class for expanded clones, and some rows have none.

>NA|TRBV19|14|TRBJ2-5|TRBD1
CASSTGQYQETQYF
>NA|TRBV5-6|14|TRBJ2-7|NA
CASSFTTSRHEQYF
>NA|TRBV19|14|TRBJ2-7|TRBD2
CASSTGGATYEQYF
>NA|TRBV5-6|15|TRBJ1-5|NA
CASSSFDRSNQPQHF
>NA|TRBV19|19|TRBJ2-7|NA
CASSIDLRFGEPTSAGQYF
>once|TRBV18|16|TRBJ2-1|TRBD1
CASSPRGAQGDNEQFF
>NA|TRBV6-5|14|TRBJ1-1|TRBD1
CASSRTGANTEAFF
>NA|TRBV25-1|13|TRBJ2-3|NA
CASSVASTDTQYF
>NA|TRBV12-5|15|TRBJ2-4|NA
CASGTEGLPQDIQYF
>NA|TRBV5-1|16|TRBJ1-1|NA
CASSLIHTGLGTEAFF
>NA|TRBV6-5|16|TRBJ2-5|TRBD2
CASSYRLAEVKETQYF
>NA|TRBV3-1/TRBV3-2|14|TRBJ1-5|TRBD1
CASTTGVGNQPQHF
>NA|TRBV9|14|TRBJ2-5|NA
CASSVVPAEETQYF
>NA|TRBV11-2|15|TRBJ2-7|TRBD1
CASSPRDRNTYEQYF
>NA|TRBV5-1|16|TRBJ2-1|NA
CASSKAGLSSYNEQFF
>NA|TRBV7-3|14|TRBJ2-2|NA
CASSSVLTTGELFF
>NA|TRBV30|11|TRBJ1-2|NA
CAWSKRYGYTF
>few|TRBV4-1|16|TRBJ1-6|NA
CASSQEQGPPQSPLHF
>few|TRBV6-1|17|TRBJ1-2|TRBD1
CASSEAKDRGIAYGYTF
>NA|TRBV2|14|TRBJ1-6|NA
CASSPTGPRSPLHF
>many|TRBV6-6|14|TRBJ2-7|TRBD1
CASTENRGEYEQYF
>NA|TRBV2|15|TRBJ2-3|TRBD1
CASRTGEFDTDTQYF
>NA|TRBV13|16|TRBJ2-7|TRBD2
CASSYGRTSGQYEQYF
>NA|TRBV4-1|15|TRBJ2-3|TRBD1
CASSLGTGDTDTQYF
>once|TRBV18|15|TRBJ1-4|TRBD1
CASSPPGQGNEKLFF
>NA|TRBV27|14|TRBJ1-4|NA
CASSFRGGYEKLFF
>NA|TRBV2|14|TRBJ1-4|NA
CASSEDQINEKLFF
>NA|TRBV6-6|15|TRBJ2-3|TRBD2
CASTLAGGLSGTQYF
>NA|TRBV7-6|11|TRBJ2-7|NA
CASSPRTEQYF
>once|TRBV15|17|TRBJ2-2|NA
CATSRDQYRANTGELFF